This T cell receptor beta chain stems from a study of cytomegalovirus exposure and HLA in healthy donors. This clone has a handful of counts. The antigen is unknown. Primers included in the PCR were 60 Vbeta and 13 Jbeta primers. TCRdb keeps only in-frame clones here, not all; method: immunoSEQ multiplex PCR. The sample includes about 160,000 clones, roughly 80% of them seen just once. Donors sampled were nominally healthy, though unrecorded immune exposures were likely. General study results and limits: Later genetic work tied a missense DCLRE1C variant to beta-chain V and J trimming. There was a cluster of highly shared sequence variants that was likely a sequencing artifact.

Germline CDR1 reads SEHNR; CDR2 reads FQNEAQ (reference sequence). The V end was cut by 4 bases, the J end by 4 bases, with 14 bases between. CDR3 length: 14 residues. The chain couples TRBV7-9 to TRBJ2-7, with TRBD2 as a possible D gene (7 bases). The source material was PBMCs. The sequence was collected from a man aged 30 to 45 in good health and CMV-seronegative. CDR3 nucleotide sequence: TGTGCCAGCAGCTCCCGGGGGGCCCCTTACGAGCAGTACTTC. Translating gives CASSSRGAPYEQYF.